These 28 T cell receptor beta chains came from one sample sequenced in a study of regulatory T cells in long-lasting Graves disease. Stated time point: persistent/refractory GD, antithyroid drugs over 5 years with positive TRAb. PBMC-derived RNA was used for the TCR library. Relying on iRepertoire HTBI primers and Arm-PCR of CDR3 regions, the team built TCR beta libraries. Each CDR3 protein is one row after TCRdb ran MiXCR on the multiplex PCR reads. This sample has roughly 400,000 distinct CDR3 sequences, with around 23% found just once. The material sequenced was peripheral blood mononuclear cells (PBMCs), taken when the disease was refractory, from a patient treated with antithyroid drugs. The receptors were sampled from a female donor with Graves disease.

To note about this clonotype: A much bigger clone sits one base away, suggesting this may be a read error. The genes are TRBV7-2 and TRBJ1-4, with unresolved D. This CDR3 comprises 15 residues. Germline V gene lookup returns CDR1 SGHTA and CDR2 FQGNSA. CDR3 nucleotide sequence: TGTGCCGGCAGCTTAGGGATTGCAACTAATGAAAAACTGTTTTTT. Translating it yields CAGSLGIATNEKLFF.

This clonotype has ten or more counts. V and J are TRBV5-1 and TRBJ2-2; D is undetermined. V was trimmed by 0 bases and J by 1 base, leaving 10 bases between them. Germline V gene sequence: CDR1 SGHRS, CDR2 YFSETQ. CDR3 length: 16 residues. The CDR3 sequence: CASSLAPDLNTGELFF. The CDR3 nucleotides read TGCGCCAGCAGCTTGGCCCCAGATCTGAACACCGGGGAGCTGTTTTTT. The variable domain in full, completed from reference TRBV5-1 and TRBJ2-2, reads KAGVTQTPRYLIKTRGQQVTLSCSPISGHRSVSWYQQTPGQGLQFLFEYFSETQRNKGNFPGRFSGRQFSNSRSEMNVSTLELGDSALYLCASSLAPDLNTGELFFGEGSRLTVL.

This clonotype has at least ten counts. The chain couples TRBV28 to TRBJ1-1; D remains ambiguous. The V gene's germline CDR1 is MDHEN and CDR2 SYDVKM. The germline V and J ends were trimmed by 7 bases and 4 bases, with 16 bases remaining between them. The CDR3 sequence is 14 residues long. The CDR3 DNA reads as TGTGCCAGCACGTCGGGAGGGAAGGGCACTGAAGCTTTCTTT. Its translation is CASTSGGKGTEAFF.

This clonotype has just a few counts. This sequence joins TRBV5-1 and TRBJ2-7; D remains unclear. Germline values: CDR1 SGHRS, CDR2 YFSETQ. The CDR3 runs to 14 residues. The ends were cut back, 2 bases at V and 0 bases at J, with 9 bases in the middle. CDR3 in DNA: TGCGCCAGCAGCTTTGGATCGGCCTCCTACGAGCAGTACTTC. This codes for CASSFGSASYEQYF.

The chain combines TRBV4-1 with TRBJ2-5; no clear D gene. The CDR3 runs 14 residues. The V end lost 3 bases, the J end lost 5 bases, and 13 bases lay between the germline ends. The germline gives CDR1 MGHRA, CDR2 YSYEKL. The CDR3 spells CASSQASSVETQYF. The CDR3 DNA is TGCGCCAGCAGCCAGGCGTCTAGTGTCGAGACCCAGTACTTC.

Points on this clonotype: It is likely a read error, because the conserved phenylalanine at the end of the CDR3 is missing. V and J are TRBV28 and TRBJ2-1; 8 bases agree with TRBD1. In germline, CDR1 is MDHEN, CDR2 SYDVKM. The junction had 8 bases not matched to a gene; V was cut back by 4 bases and J by 6 bases. This CDR3 contains 15 residues. Written as DNA, the CDR3 is TGTGCCAGCAGTTCCCCGGGACAGGCGTCCAATGAGCAGTTCTCC. Amino acid sequence: CASSSPGQASNEQFS.

This clonotype appeared many times. The V call is TRBV7-8, the J call TRBJ2-2, with D perhaps matching TRBD2 (5 bases). Per the germline V gene, CDR1 is SGHVS and CDR2 is FQNEAQ. The CDR3 totals 15 residues. Trimming took off 5 bases at V and 1 base at J, with 11 bases between the two ends. The CDR3 loop is CASSPPGLNTGELFF. CDR3 nucleotide sequence: TGTGCCAGCAGCCCCCCCGGACTGAACACCGGGGAGCTGTTTTTT.

This chain uses TRBV9 with TRBJ2-6, with D unresolved. Germline V gene lookup returns CDR1 SGDLS and CDR2 YYNGEE. This CDR3 has 15 amino acids. V lost 7 bases and J 4 bases, leaving 15 bases between the germline ends. This CDR3 is CASGPPSIGANVLTF. The CDR3 region has the DNA TGTGCCAGCGGACCGCCCTCAATAGGGGCCAACGTCCTGACTTTC.

The chain has TRBV20-1 and TRBJ2-7; 9 positions agree with TRBD2. The V segment lost 3 bases and the J segment 3 bases; nucleotides outside the gene matches: 3. The germline V gene has CDR1 DFQATT and CDR2 SNEGSKA (reference sequence). This CDR3 spans 13 amino acids. Written as DNA, the CDR3 is TGCAGTGCTAGGGGACTAGCAGGCTACGAGCAGTACTTC. Translating it yields CSARGLAGYEQYF.

This clonotype was observed at least ten times. This rearrangement joins TRBV2 to TRBJ1-5, with 9 bases lining up with TRBD1. From germline, CDR1 is SNHLY and CDR2 FYNNEI. The CDR3 contains 15 residues. The V gene end was trimmed by 7 bases and the J gene end by 6 bases; junction bases not matched to a gene: 10. CDR3 nucleotides: TGTGCCAGCACTCCCCAGGGACAGGGAGGTCAGCCCCAGCATTTT. Its protein is CASTPQGQGGQPQHF.

This clonotype was recorded a few times. The J gene is TRBJ2-7, the V gene TRBV5-6, with 9 bases that match TRBD1. There are 14 residues in the CDR3. From germline, CDR1 is SGHDT and CDR2 YYEEEE. V shed 8 bases, J shed 3 bases, and the junction held 9 bases outside the gene matches. The CDR3 reads CASWAGTGIYEQYF. The CDR3 DNA follows: TGTGCCAGTTGGGCTGGGACAGGGATCTACGAGCAGTACTTC.

This clonotype was seen a single time. This chain uses TRBV5-4 with TRBJ2-3, with 10 bases identical to TRBD1. J gave up 5 bases and V 4 bases, and 7 bases lay outside the gene matches. The CDR3 extends over 15 amino acids. CDR1 is SGHNT, CDR2 YYREEE, per germline (reference sequence). The CDR3 loop is CASSGGQGRVDTQYF. The CDR3 DNA reads TGTGCCAGCAGCGGGGGACAGGGGCGGGTAGATACGCAGTATTTT.

This clonotype was seen many times. The gene calls are TRBV7-8 and TRBJ2-7, with D tentatively TRBD2 (5 bases). This CDR3 has 16 residues. Germline V gives CDR1 SGHVS, CDR2 FQNEAQ. The V and J ends lost 3 bases and 1 base respectively, with 16 bases between them. CDR3 DNA sequence: TGTGCCAGCAGCTTTAACTCTGAATCGGGGTCCTACGAGCAGTACTTC. Amino acid sequence: CASSFNSESGSYEQYF.

This clonotype was seen repeatedly, ten times or more. The genes are TRBV19 and TRBJ2-5, with 12 bases aligning to TRBD2. CDR3 length: 14 amino acids. V lost 6 bases to trimming and J lost 5 bases; unmatched junction nucleotides: 4. Germline CDR1 and CDR2: LNHDA and SQIVND (reference sequence). The CDR3 nucleotides are TGTGCCAGTAGAATGACTAGCGGGAGTGAGACCCAGTACTTC. Translation gives CASRMTSGSETQYF. Drawing the rest from reference TRBV19 and TRBJ2-5, the complete variable domain is DGGITQSPKYLFRKEGQNVTLSCEQNLNHDAMYWYRQDPGQGLRLIYYSQIVNDFQKGDIAEGYSVSREKKESFPLTVTSAQKNPTAFYLCASRMTSGSETQYFGPGTRLLVL.

This clonotype was detected ten times or more. The V gene is TRBV18, the J gene TRBJ1-1; D possibly corresponds to TRBD1 (6 bases). This CDR3 has 13 amino acids. Germline CDR1 and CDR2: KGHSH and LQKENI. Trimming removed 4 bases at V and 3 bases at J, with 9 bases between. The CDR3 sequence: CASSQGGDTEAFF. The DNA for the CDR3 is TGTGCCAGCTCACAAGGGGGGGACACTGAAGCTTTCTTT.

Only one count was recorded for this clonotype. The chain carries TRBV4-1 and TRBJ2-5, with D unclear. V lost 4 bases and J 5 bases, leaving 14 bases between the germline ends. The CDR3 loop spans 14 amino acids. CDR1 and CDR2 from the germline V gene are MGHRA and YSYEKL. CDR3 nucleotide sequence: TGCGCCAGCAGCCGCACCTGGAGTGTCGAGACCCAGTACTTC. It codes for CASSRTWSVETQYF.

This clonotype was recorded at least ten times. This chain's CDR3 is CSATLDRAGEQYF. The CDR3 coding sequence is TGCAGTGCTACCCTAGACAGGGCCGGCGAGCAGTACTTC. The chain is built from TRBV20-1 and TRBJ2-7; 7 nucleotides line up with TRBD1. From germline, CDR1 is DFQATT and CDR2 SNEGSKA (reference sequence). Trimming removed 4 bases from V and 6 bases from J; junction bases left unmatched: 9. The CDR3 runs 13 residues.

This clonotype was seen many times. CDR3 in DNA: TGTGCCAGCAGTCTATGGACAGGAAACACTGAAGCTTTCTTT. This translates into CASSLWTGNTEAFF. V gene TRBV12-3 or TRBV12-4 combines with J gene TRBJ1-1, with 7 bases lining up with TRBD1. The CDR3 extends over 14 amino acids. V trimming: 5 bases; J trimming: 2 bases; junction bases outside the gene matches: 5.

This clonotype has at least ten counts. The chain couples TRBV2 to TRBJ1-1, with D unclear. V lost 2 bases to trimming and J lost 9 bases, with 13 bases between them. CDR1 SNHLY and CDR2 FYNNEI come from the germline V gene. There are 13 residues in the CDR3. The CDR3: CASSENGELKAFF. In nucleotides, the CDR3 is TGTGCCAGCAGTGAAAATGGGGAACTGAAAGCTTTCTTT.

This clonotype showed up many times. The genes are TRBV20-1 and TRBJ1-1; D gene unclear. V lost 6 bases to trimming and J lost 4 bases, with 21 bases between them. CDR1 is DFQATT, CDR2 SNEGSKA, per germline (reference sequence). This CDR3 is 15 amino acids long. CDR3 DNA: TGCAGTGCGAGACCCCCGGGGAGGGAGGGCACTGAAGCTTTCTTT. It translates to CSARPPGREGTEAFF.

The sample holds many counts of this clonotype. The chain joins TRBV7-2 to TRBJ2-5, with D possibly being TRBD1 or TRBD2 (5 bases each). Germline V lookup: CDR1 SGHTA, CDR2 FQGNSA. The ends were cut back, 2 bases at V and 5 bases at J, with 18 bases in the middle. There are 16 residues in the CDR3. The CDR3 bases are TGTGCCAGCAGCTTATCAGGGAGTGTCGGCCAGGAGACCCAGTACTTC. Its translation: CASSLSGSVGQETQYF.

This clonotype turned up a few times. V and J are TRBV3-1 and TRBJ1-4, with D possibly TRBD1 on 5 matching bases. CDR1 is LGHDT, CDR2 YNNKEL, per germline (reference sequence). This CDR3 comprises 15 residues. V lost 4 bases and J 2 bases, leaving 11 bases between the germline ends. CDR3 loop: CASSRRGITNEKLFF. Written as DNA, the CDR3 is TGTGCCAGCAGCCGTCGGGGGATTACTAATGAAAAACTGTTTTTT.

This clonotype was seen ten or more times. This sequence joins TRBV28 and TRBJ2-5; TRBD2 is a possible D gene (6 bases). This CDR3 is 14 amino acids long. V was shortened by 7 bases and J by 1 base, with 13 bases between the two germline ends. The germline gives CDR1 MDHEN, CDR2 SYDVKM. CDR3 coding DNA: TGTGCCAGCACTATGGGGGGACGCCAAGAGACCCAGTACTTC. It codes for CASTMGGRQETQYF.

The rearrangement uses TRBV9 and TRBJ2-7; 8 nucleotides align to TRBD1. This CDR3 is built from 14 residues. Losses at the gene ends were 3 bases for V and 6 bases for J; bases not matched to a gene: 8. The germline V gene has CDR1 SGDLS and CDR2 YYNGEE. The CDR3 DNA reads as TGTGCCAGCAGCGCGGAGACAGGGGTAGGCGAGCAGTACTTC. Translating gives CASSAETGVGEQYF.

This clonotype appeared many times. This chain links TRBV20-1 with TRBJ2-7; 10 nucleotides align to TRBD2. After removal of 0 bases from V and 2 bases from J, the junction contained 1 base not matched to a gene. Germline lookup yields CDR1 DFQATT and CDR2 SNEGSKA (reference sequence). The CDR3 extends over 14 amino acids. The CDR3 DNA sequence: TGCAGTGCTAGAGATGGGACTAGCGCCTACGAGCAGTACTTC. Translation: CSARDGTSAYEQYF.

This chain uses TRBV11-2 with TRBJ2-7; 9 nucleotides line up with TRBD2. The germline CDR1 and CDR2 sequences are SGHAT and FQNNGV. With 5 bases clipped from V and 1 base from J, the junction kept 9 bases outside the gene matches. This CDR3 comprises 16 residues. The CDR3 spells CASSQDPAGGSYEQYF. Written as DNA, the CDR3 is TGTGCCAGCAGCCAAGATCCAGCGGGAGGATCCTACGAGCAGTACTTC.

As for this clonotype: A much larger clone differs from this one at a single base, so this may be a read error. This chain links TRBV7-9 with TRBJ1-4, with 7 bases that match TRBD1. CDR1 is SEHNR, CDR2 FQNEAQ, per germline (reference sequence). This CDR3 is 14 amino acids long. The V gene end was trimmed by 5 bases and the J gene end by 8 bases; junction bases not matched to a gene: 8. The CDR3 spells CASSLIQTGEKLFF. The CDR3 bases are TGTGCCAGCAGCCTAATTCAGACAGGGGAAAAACTGTTTTTT.

The rearrangement uses TRBV27 and TRBJ2-3; 13 positions match TRBD2. The junction had 7 bases not matched to a gene; V was cut back by 7 bases and J by 0 bases. This CDR3 spans 17 amino acids. Germline V lookup: CDR1 MNHEY, CDR2 SMNVEV (reference sequence). The chain's CDR3 is CASTGLAGLTSTDTQYF. The CDR3 DNA is TGTGCCAGCACGGGACTAGCGGGATTGACTAGCACAGATACGCAGTATTTT.